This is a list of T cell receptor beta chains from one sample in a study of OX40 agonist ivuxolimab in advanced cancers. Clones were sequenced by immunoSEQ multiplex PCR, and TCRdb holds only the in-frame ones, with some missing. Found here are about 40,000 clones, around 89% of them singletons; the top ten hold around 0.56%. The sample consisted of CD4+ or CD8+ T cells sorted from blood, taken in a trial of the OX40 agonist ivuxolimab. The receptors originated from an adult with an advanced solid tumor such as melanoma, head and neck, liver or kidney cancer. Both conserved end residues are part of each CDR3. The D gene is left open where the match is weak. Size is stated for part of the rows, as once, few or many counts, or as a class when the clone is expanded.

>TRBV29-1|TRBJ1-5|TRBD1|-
CSVGDSYSNQPQHF
TGCAGCGTCGGGGACAGCTATAGCAATCAGCCCCAGCATTTT
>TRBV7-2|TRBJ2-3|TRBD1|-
CASTPQTGAPDTQYF
TGTGCCAGCACCCCGCAGACAGGGGCGCCAGATACGCAGTATTTT
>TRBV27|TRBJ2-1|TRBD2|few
CASSPLGRERHNEQFF
TGTGCCAGCAGTCCCCTGGGGAGGGAACGACACAATGAGCAGTTCTTC
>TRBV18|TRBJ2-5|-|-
CASSPAIPGTQETQYF
TGTGCCAGCTCACCTGCAATACCCGGGACCCAAGAGACCCAGTACTTC
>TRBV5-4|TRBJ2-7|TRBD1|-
CASSSRDRGYEQYF
TGTGCCAGCAGCTCCCGGGACAGGGGGTACGAGCAGTACTTC
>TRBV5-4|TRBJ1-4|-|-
CASSLGGSTNEKLFF
TGTGCCAGCAGCTTGGGAGGATCAACTAATGAAAAACTGTTTTTT
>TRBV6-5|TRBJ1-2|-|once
CASSSQGRHVGGYTF
TGTGCCAGCAGTTCCCAGGGTAGGCACGTCGGTGGCTACACCTTC
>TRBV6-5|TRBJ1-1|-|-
CASSYTRDISIGAFF
TGTGCCAGCAGTTACACAAGGGATATTTCCATCGGAGCTTTCTTT
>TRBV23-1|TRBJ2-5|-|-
CASSQSSQAQETQYF
TGCGCCAGCAGTCAATCGAGCCAGGCTCAAGAGACCCAGTACTTC
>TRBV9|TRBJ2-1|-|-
CASSVGSGGNEQFF
TGTGCCAGCAGCGTAGGTAGTGGGGGGAATGAGCAGTTCTTC
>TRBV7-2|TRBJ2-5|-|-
CASSLDRETQYF
TGTGCCAGCAGCTTAGATCGCGAGACCCAGTACTTC
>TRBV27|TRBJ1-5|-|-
CASSPLNEPQHF
TGTGCCAGCAGTCCACTCAATGAGCCCCAGCATTTT
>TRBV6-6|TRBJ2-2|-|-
CASSYLGLNTGELFF
TGTGCCAGCAGTTACCTGGGATTGAACACCGGGGAGCTGTTTTTT
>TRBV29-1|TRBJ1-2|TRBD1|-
CSGHSWDSGYTF
TGCAGCGGACACAGCTGGGACAGTGGCTACACCTTC
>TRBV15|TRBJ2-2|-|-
CASSWGARTGELFF
TGTGCCTCCTCTTGGGGGGCTAGAACCGGGGAGCTGTTTTTT
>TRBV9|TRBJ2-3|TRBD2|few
CASSVGLAVDTDTQYF
TGTGCCAGCAGCGTCGGGCTAGCGGTGGACACAGATACGCAGTATTTT
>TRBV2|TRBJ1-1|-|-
CASNLGGRNTEAFF
TGTGCCAGCAACCTTGGGGGGCGGAACACTGAAGCTTTCTTT
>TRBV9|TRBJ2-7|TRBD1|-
CASSTLGQGADEQYF
TGTGCCAGCAGCACCCTTGGACAGGGGGCGGACGAGCAGTACTTC
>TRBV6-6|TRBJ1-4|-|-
CASSDPSRANEKLFF
TGTGCCAGCAGTGATCCTTCCAGGGCTAATGAAAAACTGTTTTTT
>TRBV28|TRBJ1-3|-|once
CASGTGGSVNTIYF
TGTGCCAGCGGTACCGGTGGGTCTGTAAACACCATATATTTT
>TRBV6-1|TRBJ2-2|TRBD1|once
CASRMDRSNTGELFF
TGTGCCAGCAGGATGGACAGGAGCAACACCGGGGAGCTGTTTTTT
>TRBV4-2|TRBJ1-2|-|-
CASSQDLVGGGTGGYTF
TGTGCCAGCAGCCAAGATTTGGTTGGTGGGGGCACGGGTGGCTACACCTTC
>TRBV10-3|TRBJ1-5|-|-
CAIMGGDNQPQHF
TGTGCCATCATGGGAGGGGACAATCAGCCCCAGCATTTT
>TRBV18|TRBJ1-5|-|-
CASSQQGANQPQHF
TGTGCCAGCTCACAACAGGGAGCCAATCAGCCCCAGCATTTT
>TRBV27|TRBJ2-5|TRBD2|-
CASSSQWGGQETQYF
TGTGCCAGCAGTTCCCAGTGGGGGGGTCAAGAGACCCAGTACTTC
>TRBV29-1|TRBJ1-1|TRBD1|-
CSVAQGPADTEAFF
TGCAGCGTCGCACAGGGGCCGGCGGACACTGAAGCTTTCTTT
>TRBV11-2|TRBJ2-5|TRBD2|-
CASSLGLVWQETQYF
TGTGCCAGCAGCCTAGGACTAGTCTGGCAAGAGACCCAGTACTTC
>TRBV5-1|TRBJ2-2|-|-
CASSLVGQGELFF
TGCGCCAGCAGCTTGGTAGGGCAGGGAGAGCTGTTTTTT
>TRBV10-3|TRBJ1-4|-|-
CAISGQDNEKLFF
TGTGCCATCAGTGGACAAGATAATGAAAAACTGTTTTTT
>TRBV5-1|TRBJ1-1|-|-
CASSLGTRGGVNTEAFF
TGCGCCAGCAGCTTGGGGACGAGGGGCGGTGTGAACACTGAAGCTTTCTTT
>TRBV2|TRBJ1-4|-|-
CASSERGTTGGEKLFF
TGTGCCAGCAGTGAAAGAGGGACAACTGGGGGTGAAAAACTGTTTTTT
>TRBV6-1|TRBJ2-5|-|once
CASSPDSQETQYF
TGTGCCAGCAGTCCGGACAGCCAAGAGACCCAGTACTTC
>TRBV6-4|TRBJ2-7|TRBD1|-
CASSATSGTGTTYEQYF
TGTGCCAGCAGTGCGACCTCCGGGACAGGGACCACCTACGAGCAGTACTTC
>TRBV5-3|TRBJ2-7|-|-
CARSLPKRGAREQYF
TGTGCCAGAAGCCTTCCGAAACGGGGGGCAAGGGAGCAGTACTTC
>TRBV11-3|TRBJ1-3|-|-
CASRGTGNTIYF
TGTGCCAGCCGGGGAACTGGAAACACCATATATTTT
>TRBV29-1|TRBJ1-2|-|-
CSAYTDYGYTF
TGCAGCGCCTACACGGACTATGGCTACACCTTC
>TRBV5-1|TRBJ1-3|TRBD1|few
CASSSTQGAGNTIYF
TGCGCCAGCAGCTCCACACAGGGGGCCGGAAACACCATATATTTT
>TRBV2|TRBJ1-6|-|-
CASSDAGAAEYNSPLHF
TGTGCCAGCAGTGATGCCGGGGCGGCTGAGTATAATTCACCCCTCCACTTT
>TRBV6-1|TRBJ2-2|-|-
CASSEVWSRRRTGELFF
TGTGCCAGCAGTGAAGTTTGGAGCAGGAGGAGAACCGGGGAGCTGTTTTTT
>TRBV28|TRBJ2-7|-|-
CASSGTGVYEQYF
TGTGCTTCCTCCGGGACCGGGGTTTACGAGCAGTACTTC
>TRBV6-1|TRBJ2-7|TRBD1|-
CASRQDRDGWEQYF
TGTGCCAGCAGACAAGACAGGGACGGTTGGGAGCAGTACTTC
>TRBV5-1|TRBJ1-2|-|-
CASSSGQSYGYTF
TGCGCCAGCAGCTCTGGACAGAGCTATGGCTACACCTTC
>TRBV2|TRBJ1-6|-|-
CASRGGSYNSPLHF
TGTGCCAGCCGAGGGGGCTCCTATAATTCACCCCTCCACTTT
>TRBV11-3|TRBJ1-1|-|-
CASSLTGGTEAFF
TGTGCCAGCAGCTTAACTGGGGGCACTGAAGCTTTCTTT
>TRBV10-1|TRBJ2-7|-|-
CASRQTARHF
TGCGCCAGCAGGCAGACCGCCCGGCACTTC
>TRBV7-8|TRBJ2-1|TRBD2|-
CASSILAGEVNEQFF
TGTGCCAGCAGCATTCTAGCGGGGGAAGTAAATGAGCAGTTCTTC
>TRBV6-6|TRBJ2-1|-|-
CASNLGTYNEQFF
TGTGCCAGCAACCTAGGGACTTACAATGAGCAGTTCTTC
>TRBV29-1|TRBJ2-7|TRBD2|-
CSVGEGQGYEQYF
TGCAGCGTTGGGGAGGGCCAGGGCTACGAGCAGTACTTC
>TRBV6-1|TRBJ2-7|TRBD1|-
CASRTGTGNLEQYF
TGTGCCAGCAGGACGGGGACAGGGAATCTCGAGCAGTACTTC
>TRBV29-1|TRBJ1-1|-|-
CSVEDGGANTEAFF
TGCAGCGTTGAAGATGGGGGAGCCAACACTGAAGCTTTCTTT
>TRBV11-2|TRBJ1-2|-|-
CASSALTYYGYTF
TGTGCCAGCAGCGCGCTCACGTACTATGGCTACACCTTC
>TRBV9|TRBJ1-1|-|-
CASSPRLGAMNTEAFF
TGTGCCAGCAGCCCTAGACTGGGAGCGATGAACACTGAAGCTTTCTTT
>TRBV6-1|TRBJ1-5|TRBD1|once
CAIRGQFNQPQHF
TGTGCCATCAGGGGACAGTTCAATCAGCCCCAGCATTTT
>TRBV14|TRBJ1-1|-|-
CASSLRGGGTEAFF
TGTGCCAGCAGCCTAAGAGGGGGAGGCACTGAAGCTTTCTTT
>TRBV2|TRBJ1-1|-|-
CASSTRAGANTEAFF
TGTGCCAGCAGTACCAGGGCAGGGGCGAACACTGAAGCTTTCTTT
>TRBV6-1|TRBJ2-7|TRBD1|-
CATLGQDHEQYF
TGTGCCACACTCGGACAGGACCACGAGCAGTACTTC
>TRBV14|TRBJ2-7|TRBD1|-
CASSQDRVRGFEQYF
TGTGCCAGCAGCCAAGATCGCGTCAGGGGGTTCGAGCAGTACTTC
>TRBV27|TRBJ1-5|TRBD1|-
CASRNRTGGSNQPQHF
TGTGCCAGCAGGAACCGGACAGGGGGAAGCAATCAGCCCCAGCATTTT